This TCR beta chain originates from a study of T cells after yellow fever vaccination. Overall study findings and caveats: A large majority of primary-vaccination clones showed up again after the booster (approximately 96% CD4, 85% to 90% CD8). FACS-sorted repertoires could harbor abundant contaminating bulk-population clonotypes.

A few counts support this clonotype. What it recognizes is unknown. The study made its TCR cDNA through 5'RACE template switching. That step introduced a universal primer site along with UMIs. A single record per CDR3 protein comes from TCRdb applying MiXCR to the 5' RACE reads. The data hold roughly 350,000 distinct CDR3 sequences, with approximately 4% observed a single time. The length of the CDR3 is 15 residues. CDR1 and CDR2 from the germline V gene are SGHVS and FQNEAQ. Trimming shortened V by 6 bases and J by 2 bases, and 16 bases separated the two germline ends. The receptor's source is a man between 18 and 35 years old who received the YFV17D yellow fever vaccine. V usage is TRBV7-8 and J usage is TRBJ1-2; no clear D gene. This sample comprised PBMCs, obtained 5 days after the yellow fever booster vaccination. CDR3: CASRPLGPANYGYTF. The CDR3 nucleotides are TGTGCCAGCAGGCCCCTCGGCCCCGCCAACTATGGCTACACCTTC.